This T cell receptor (beta chain) was sequenced for a study of T cells in Graves' hyperthyroidism and ophthalmopathy (dated by TCRdb to 2018 to 2020). General notes on the study: Peripheral blood was collected at initial diagnosis, before any treatment. TCR V-J signatures able to tell the groups apart were searched for in a discovery cohort of 90 to 100 patients, of whom roughly 42 had Graves' ophthalmopathy and more than 55 had stable Graves' hyperthyroidism. An independent validation cohort of under 20 hyperthyroidism patients and about 16 patients who later progressed to ophthalmopathy tested prospective prediction of ophthalmopathy. The 100 discovery patients were randomly split 7:3 into training and test sets. In roughly six Graves' hyperthyroidism patients, the study also compared T-cell repertoires from thyroid tissue with T-cell repertoires from blood. After sampling, hyperthyroidism patients received methimazole starting at 30 mg daily, and ophthalmopathy patients received high-dose intravenous methylprednisolone. The paper reports TCR Vbeta CDR3 sequencing of some 140 peripheral blood samples: under 45 ophthalmopathy, roughly 80 hyperthyroidism and about 17 progressor patients. The paper as a whole reports these results and caveats: Most expanded thyroid clonotypes (frequency above 0.001) were also detected in blood, a finding suggesting that blood repertoires may reflect thyroid immune responses. In validation, the model predicted progression to ophthalmopathy a median of roughly 6.1 months before onset, with over 60% sensitivity and almost 75% specificity. No statistical method was used to set the sample size in advance, and investigators knew the group allocation. In cross-validation, a model built on a 13 V-J signature told ophthalmopathy apart from stable hyperthyroidism with approximately 91% sensitivity and around 84% specificity, and in testing the same model reached 80%/75%.

The junction shows trimming of 7 bases on V and 2 bases on J, plus 10 bases between the germline ends. CDR3 length: 13 amino acids, cysteine to phenylalanine. Only the CDR3 portion is preserved as DNA: 39 bases, with reading frame beginning at the first base. The germline V gene gives CDR1 as SNHLY and CDR2 as FYNNEI. As concerns this clonotype: Its antigen is currently not known. Base qualities were left out, and no much larger clone turns up one base away.

A patient counted as having stable Graves' hyperthyroidism if no progression to ophthalmopathy occurred over 18 months of follow-up. The hyperthyroidism patients were between 18 and 65 years old and newly diagnosed, with a disease duration of less than 2 months. Any patient with an uncontrolled infection, another autoimmune disease, pregnancy or lactation was excluded. Diagnoses were based on clinical symptoms, serum thyroxine and TRAb, thyroid ultrasound and orbital computed tomography. Ficoll-Paque density gradient centrifugation was used to isolate PBMCs from about 9 ml of fresh peripheral blood. Total RNA was extracted with Trizol reagent, and quality was checked on an Agilent 2100 Bioanalyzer. TCR beta CDR3 regions were amplified from RNA transcripts. The TCR CDR3 was subjected to a first round of RT-PCR using the HTBI primer set and the Qiagen OneStep RT-PCR kit. The libraries were constructed in a second round of multiplex PCR and then size-selected and purified. Sequencing of the libraries was done on an Illumina HiSeq2000 using paired-end 100 bp reads. The authors' analysis ran thus. SOAPnuke was used to process the raw data, with reads discarded if the reads contained adapters or uncalled bases, had a mean Phred below 15, or lacked an exact constant-primer or identifier match. COPE v1.2.5 was used to merge the high-quality paired reads, and each unique nucleotide sequence was defined as a clonotype. Clonotypes were aligned to IMGT TRBV, TRBD and TRBJ reference segments using MiTCR v1.1. The analysis included only V-J combinations with a frequency above 0.0001, which together covered roughly 99% of the repertoires. A TCS score was defined as the ratio between F50 (clonal expansion) and ExV (chaos), using BLOSUM62-based TCRdist between CDR3 peptides within each V-J. Welch's t-statistics and random forest reduced roughly 540 V-J features to about 13, which were used in a naive Bayes classifier (R e1071). TCRdb reran the public reads through fastp at Q25 and MiXCR, keeping productive beta chains. Entries that share a CDR3 protein sequence are merged under the most common genes and DNA. TCRdb, not the original authors, processed these V and J calls. Within this sample are some 180,000 distinct CDR3 sequences, with 15% to 20% of them counted one time only. 29% of the sample belongs to the ten largest clones.

This receptor was obtained from a woman between 45 and 60 years old with Graves' hyperthyroidism. This sequence uses TRBV2 and TRBJ2-3; possibly the D gene is TRBD2, per 5 matching bases. Sequencing used blood. DNA sequence: TGTGCCAGCACCCGGGAACTCACAGATACGCAGTATTTT. Translated, this is CASTRELTDTQYF.